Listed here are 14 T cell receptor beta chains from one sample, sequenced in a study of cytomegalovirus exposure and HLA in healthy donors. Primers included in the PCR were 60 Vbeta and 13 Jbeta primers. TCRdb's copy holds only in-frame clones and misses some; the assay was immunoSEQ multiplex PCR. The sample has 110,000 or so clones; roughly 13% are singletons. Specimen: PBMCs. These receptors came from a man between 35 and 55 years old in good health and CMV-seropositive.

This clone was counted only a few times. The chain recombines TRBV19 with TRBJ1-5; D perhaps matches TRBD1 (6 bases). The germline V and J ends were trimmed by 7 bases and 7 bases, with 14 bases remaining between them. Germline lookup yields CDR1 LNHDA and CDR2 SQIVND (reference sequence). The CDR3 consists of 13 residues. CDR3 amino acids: CASKGGINQPQHF. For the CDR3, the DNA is TGTGCCAGTAAAGGGGGAATAAACCAGCCCCAGCATTTT.

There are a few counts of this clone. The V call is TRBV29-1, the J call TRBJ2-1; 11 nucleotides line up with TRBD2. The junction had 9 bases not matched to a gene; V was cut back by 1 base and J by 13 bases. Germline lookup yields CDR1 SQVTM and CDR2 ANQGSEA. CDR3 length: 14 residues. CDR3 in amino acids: CSVEAIIAGGPQFF. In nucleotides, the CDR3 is TGCAGCGTTGAAGCGATCATAGCGGGAGGGCCACAGTTCTTC.

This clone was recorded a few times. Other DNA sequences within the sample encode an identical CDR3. The DNA of the CDR3 is TGTGCCAGTAGTACATCAGCGACAGGGTGGAATCAGCCCCAGCATTTT. This codes for CASSTSATGWNQPQHF. The V gene is TRBV19, the J gene TRBJ1-5, with 7 bases that match TRBD1. Germline-derived CDR1 and CDR2 are LNHDA and SQIVND (reference sequence). This CDR3 is built from 16 residues. Trimming removed 4 bases from V and 4 bases from J; junction bases left unmatched: 10.

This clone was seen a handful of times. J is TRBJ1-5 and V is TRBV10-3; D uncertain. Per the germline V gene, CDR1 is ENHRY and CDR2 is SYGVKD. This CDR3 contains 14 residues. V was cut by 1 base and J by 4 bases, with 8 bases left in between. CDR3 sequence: CAISEFSANQPQHF. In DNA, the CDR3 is TGTGCCATCAGTGAGTTCTCCGCGAATCAGCCCCAGCATTTT.

The CDR3 sequence: CATSSPGRQRYEQFF. The CDR3 DNA reads as TGTGCCACCAGCAGCCCAGGAAGGCAGAGATATGAGCAGTTCTTC. This chain uses TRBV15 with TRBJ2-1; no definite D call. In germline, CDR1 is LNHNV, CDR2 YYDKDF (reference sequence). Deletions cut 3 bases from V and 8 bases from J, with 17 bases between. The CDR3 has 15 residues.

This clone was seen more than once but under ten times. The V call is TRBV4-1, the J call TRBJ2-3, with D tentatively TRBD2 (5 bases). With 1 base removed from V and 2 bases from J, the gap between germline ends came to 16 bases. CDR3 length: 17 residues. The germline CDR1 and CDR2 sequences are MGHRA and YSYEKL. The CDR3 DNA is TGCGCCAGCAGCCAAGTGATTCCGCGGGCGTACACAGATACGCAGTATTTT. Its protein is CASSQVIPRAYTDTQYF.

As DNA, the CDR3 is TGTGCCAGCAGTTTAAGGGGGTACACTGAAGCTTTCTTT. The encoded protein is CASSLRGYTEAFF. The J gene is TRBJ1-1, the V gene TRBV27; D might be TRBD1 (6 bases). The V and J ends lost 2 bases and 3 bases respectively, with 7 bases between them. The CDR3 has 13 amino acids. The V gene's germline CDR1 is MNHEY and CDR2 SMNVEV (reference sequence).

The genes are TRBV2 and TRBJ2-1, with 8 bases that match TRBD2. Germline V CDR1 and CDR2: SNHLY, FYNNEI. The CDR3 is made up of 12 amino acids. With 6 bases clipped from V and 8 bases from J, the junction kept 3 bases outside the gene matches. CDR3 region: CASRGLGYEQFF. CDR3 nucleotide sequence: TGTGCCAGCAGGGGACTAGGATATGAGCAGTTCTTC.

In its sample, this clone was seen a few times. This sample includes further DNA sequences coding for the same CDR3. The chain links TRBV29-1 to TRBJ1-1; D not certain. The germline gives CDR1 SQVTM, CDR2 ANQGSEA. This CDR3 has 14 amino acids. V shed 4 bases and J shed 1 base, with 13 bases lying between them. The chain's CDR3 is CSVASGAANTEAFF. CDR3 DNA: TGCAGCGTTGCTTCTGGTGCGGCGAACACTGAAGCTTTCTTT.

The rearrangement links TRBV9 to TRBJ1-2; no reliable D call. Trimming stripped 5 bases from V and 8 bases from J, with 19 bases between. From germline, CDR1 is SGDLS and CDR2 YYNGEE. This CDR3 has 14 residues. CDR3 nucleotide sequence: TGTGCCAGCAGTCTCCTCGGGGAAGCGGGAGGCTACACCTTC. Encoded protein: CASSLLGEAGGYTF.

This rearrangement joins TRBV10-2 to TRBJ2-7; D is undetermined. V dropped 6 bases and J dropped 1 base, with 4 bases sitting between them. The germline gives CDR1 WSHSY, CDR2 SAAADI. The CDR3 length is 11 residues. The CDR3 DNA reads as TGCGCCAGCAGCCAGTCCTACGAGCAGTACTTC. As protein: CASSQSYEQYF.

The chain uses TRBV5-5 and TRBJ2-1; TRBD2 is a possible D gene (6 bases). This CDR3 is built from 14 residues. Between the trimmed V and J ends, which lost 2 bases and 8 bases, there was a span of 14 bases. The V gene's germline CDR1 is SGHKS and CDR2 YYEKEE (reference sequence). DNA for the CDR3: TGTGCCAGCAGCTTACGAACTAGCTTCTATGAGCAGTTCTTC. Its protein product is CASSLRTSFYEQFF.

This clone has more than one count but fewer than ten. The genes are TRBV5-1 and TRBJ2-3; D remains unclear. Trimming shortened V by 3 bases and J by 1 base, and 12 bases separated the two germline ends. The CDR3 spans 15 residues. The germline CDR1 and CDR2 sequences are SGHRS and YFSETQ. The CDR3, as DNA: TGCGCCAGCAGCTACGATCCTCTAGGCACAGATACGCAGTATTTT. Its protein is CASSYDPLGTDTQYF.

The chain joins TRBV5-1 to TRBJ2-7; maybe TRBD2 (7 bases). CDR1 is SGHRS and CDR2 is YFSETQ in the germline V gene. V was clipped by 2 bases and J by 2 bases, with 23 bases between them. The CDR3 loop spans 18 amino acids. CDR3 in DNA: TGCGCCAGCAGCTTTGCCGTCTCTGCTCCGGGGGGCCCCTACGAGCAGTACTTC. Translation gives CASSFAVSAPGGPYEQYF.